Sequencing of this T cell receptor beta chain was carried out in a study of blood T cell repertoires in COVID-19 (TCRdb year 2020). Some background on the complete study: Collaborator samples came from the United States, Italy and Spain and covered acute and convalescent phases of COVID-19. Samples were obtained from the ongoing ImmuneRACE study (first 160 participants) and from 1,254 subjects provided by 6 global collaborators. The repertoires were made available in a free public database intended to serve as a resource for research on the immune response to SARS-CoV-2. Sample metadata almost always included a de-identified subject ID, COVID-19 status, age in years and sex. The prospective study material was composed of cDNA or gDNA derived from T cells, B-cell-depleted T cells, or PBMCs. Where available, HLA class I and class II types were obtained from metadata supplied by the sample provider rather than from assay-based typing. Deeply sampled blood TCRbeta repertoires from subjects exposed to, actively infected with, or recovered from COVID-19 were included in the dataset. The paper's findings and limits, for the study overall: The quantity of clinical and demographic metadata differed by source and by participant and was supplied without curation.

TCRbeta CDR3 regions were amplified from genomic DNA by means of the immunoSEQ Assay, a bias-controlled multiplex PCR. On the study's bioinformatics: Nucleated cell counts per sample were estimated from amplification of reference gene primers within the assay. To quantify the absolute abundance of each unique TCRbeta CDR3 rearrangement, sequence reads were collapsed and filtered. For each sample, productive Simpson clonality was calculated by taking the square root of Simpson's diversity index across productive rearrangements. As stored in TCRdb, this immuneACCESS dataset retains in-frame rearrangements with V and J assigned. A fraction of the clones does not appear; measured against another copy, unresolved V genes explain less than half of the discrepancy, and the remainder lacks a known reason. D and trimming were read from the DNA, whereas the V and J calls and clone size are those reported in that table. Across this sample there are 55,000 to 75,000 clones, with roughly 80% seen only once. The top ten hold 23% of the sample.

Remarks on this clone: This clone's antigen is unknown. The input lacks base qualities; no much larger clone sits a single base away.

Deletion took 1 base off V and 5 bases off J, with a span of 6 bases between the germline ends. CDR1 and CDR2, looked up from the germline V gene, are SGHTA and FQGNSA. Its CDR3 holds 13 amino acids, cysteine through phenylalanine. This entry keeps only the CDR3 DNA: 39 bases, framed from base 1. Each collaborating institution followed its own protocols to collect whole blood in K2EDTA tubes. Collaborator samples were shipped for TCRbeta analysis as frozen whole blood, isolated PBMCs, or DNA extracted from either sample type. The V and J segments used are TRBV7-2 and TRBJ1-5, with the D gene uncertain. The clonotype originates from a human donor in a cohort sampled during active COVID-19. Sequencing was performed on peripheral blood. The DNA sequence reads TGTGCCAGCAGCTTAGGAGGCTATCAGCCCCAGCATTTT. Its translation reads: CASSLGGYQPQHF.